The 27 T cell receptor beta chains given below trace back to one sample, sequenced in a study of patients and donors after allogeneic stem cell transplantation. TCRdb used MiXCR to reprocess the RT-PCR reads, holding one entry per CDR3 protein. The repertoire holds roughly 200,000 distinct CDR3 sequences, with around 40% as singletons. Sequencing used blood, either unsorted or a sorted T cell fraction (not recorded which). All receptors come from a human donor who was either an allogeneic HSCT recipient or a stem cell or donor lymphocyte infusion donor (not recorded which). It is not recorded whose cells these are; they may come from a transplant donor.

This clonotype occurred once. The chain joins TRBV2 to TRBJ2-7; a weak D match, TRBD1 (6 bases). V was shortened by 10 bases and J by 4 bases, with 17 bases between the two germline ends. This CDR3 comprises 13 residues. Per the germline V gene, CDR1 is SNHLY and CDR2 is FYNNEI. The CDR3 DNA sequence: TGTGCCAACCAGGGGACAAGCCGATACGAGCAGTACTTC. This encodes CANQGTSRYEQYF.

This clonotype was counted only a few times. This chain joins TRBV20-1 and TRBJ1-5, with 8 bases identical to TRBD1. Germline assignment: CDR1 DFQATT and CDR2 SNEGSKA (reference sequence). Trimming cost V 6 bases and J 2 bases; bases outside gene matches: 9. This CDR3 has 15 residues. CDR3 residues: CSANGQGGGNQPQHF. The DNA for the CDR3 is TGCAGTGCCAACGGACAGGGCGGGGGCAATCAGCCCCAGCATTTT.

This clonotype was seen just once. CDR3 in amino acids: CSVSDLPPDTQYF. The DNA of the CDR3 is TGCAGTGTTTCGGATCTGCCACCGGATACGCAGTATTTT. The gene calls are TRBV20-1 and TRBJ2-3; D ambiguous. V shed 7 bases and J shed 6 bases, with 17 bases lying between them. The CDR3 is made up of 13 amino acids. Germline values: CDR1 DFQATT, CDR2 SNEGSKA (reference sequence).

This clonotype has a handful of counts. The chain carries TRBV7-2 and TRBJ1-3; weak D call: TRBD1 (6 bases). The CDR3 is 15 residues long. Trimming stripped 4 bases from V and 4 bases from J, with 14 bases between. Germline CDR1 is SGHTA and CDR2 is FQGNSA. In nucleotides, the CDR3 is TGTGCCAGCAGCTCCGAGGGGACACTAGGAAACACCATATATTTT. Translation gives CASSSEGTLGNTIYF.

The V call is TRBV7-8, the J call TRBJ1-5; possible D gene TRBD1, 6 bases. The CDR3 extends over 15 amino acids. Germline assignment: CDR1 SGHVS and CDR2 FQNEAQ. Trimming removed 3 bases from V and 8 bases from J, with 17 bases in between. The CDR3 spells CASSFIGRGREPQHF. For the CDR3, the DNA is TGTGCCAGCAGCTTCATAGGCAGGGGAAGGGAGCCCCAGCATTTT.

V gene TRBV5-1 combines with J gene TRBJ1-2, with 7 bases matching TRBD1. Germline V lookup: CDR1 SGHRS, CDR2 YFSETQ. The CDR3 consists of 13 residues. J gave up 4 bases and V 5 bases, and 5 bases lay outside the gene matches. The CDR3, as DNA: TGCGCCAGCAGACAGGGGTGGGCCTATGGCTACACCTTC. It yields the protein CASRQGWAYGYTF.

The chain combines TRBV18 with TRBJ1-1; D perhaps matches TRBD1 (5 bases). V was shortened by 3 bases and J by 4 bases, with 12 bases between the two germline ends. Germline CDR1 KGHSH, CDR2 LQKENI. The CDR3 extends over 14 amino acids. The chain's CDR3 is CASSPQGLGTEAFF. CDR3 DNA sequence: TGTGCCAGCTCACCTCAGGGTTTGGGCACTGAAGCTTTCTTT.

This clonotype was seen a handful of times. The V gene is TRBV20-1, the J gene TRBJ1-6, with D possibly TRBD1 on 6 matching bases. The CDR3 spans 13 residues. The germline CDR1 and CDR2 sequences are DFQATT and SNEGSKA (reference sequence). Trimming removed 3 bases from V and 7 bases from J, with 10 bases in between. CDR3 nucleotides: TGCAGTGCTAGGAGGGACACGAATTCACCCCTCCACTTT. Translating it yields CSARRDTNSPLHF.

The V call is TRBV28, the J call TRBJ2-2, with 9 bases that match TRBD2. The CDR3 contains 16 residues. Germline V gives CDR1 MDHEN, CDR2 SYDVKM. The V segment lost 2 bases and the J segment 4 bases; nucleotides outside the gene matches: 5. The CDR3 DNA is TGTGCCAGCAGTTTAAGAGCGGGGGGTATCACCGGGGAGCTGTTTTTT. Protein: CASSLRAGGITGELFF.

CDR3 bases: TGTGCCAGCAGCGTAGAGGGTGACCCTGGAAACACCATATATTTT. This translates into CASSVEGDPGNTIYF. This rearrangement joins TRBV9 to TRBJ1-3; D remains unclear. The CDR3 is 15 amino acids. Trimming stripped 0 bases from V and 2 bases from J, with 9 bases between. CDR1 SGDLS and CDR2 YYNGEE come from the germline V gene.

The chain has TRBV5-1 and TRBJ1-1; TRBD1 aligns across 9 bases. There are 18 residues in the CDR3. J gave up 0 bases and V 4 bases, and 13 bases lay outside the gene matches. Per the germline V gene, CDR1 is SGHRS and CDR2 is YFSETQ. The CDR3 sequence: CASSLRPGQGAMNTEAFF. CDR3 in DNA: TGCGCCAGCAGCCTCCGTCCGGGACAGGGTGCTATGAACACTGAAGCTTTCTTT.

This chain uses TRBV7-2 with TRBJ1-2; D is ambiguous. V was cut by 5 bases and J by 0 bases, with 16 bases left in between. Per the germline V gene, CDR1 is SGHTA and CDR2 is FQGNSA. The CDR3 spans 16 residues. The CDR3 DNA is TGTGCCAGCAGCCCCACCGGGCGGCAGGCTAACTATGGCTACACCTTC. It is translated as CASSPTGRQANYGYTF. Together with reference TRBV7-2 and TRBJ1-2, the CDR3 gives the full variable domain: GAGVSQSPSNKVTEKGKDVELRCDPISGHTALYWYRQSLGQGLEFLIYFQGNSAPDKSGLPSDRFSAERTGGSVSTLTIQRTQQEDSAVYLCASSPTGRQANYGYTFGSGTRLTVV.

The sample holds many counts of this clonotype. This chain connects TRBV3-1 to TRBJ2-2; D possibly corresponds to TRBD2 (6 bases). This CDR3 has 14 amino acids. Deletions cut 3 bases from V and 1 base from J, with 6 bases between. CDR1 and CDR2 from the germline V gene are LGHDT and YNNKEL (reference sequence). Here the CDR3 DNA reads TGTGCCAGCAGCCAGGGACTGAACACCGGGGAGCTGTTTTTT. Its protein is CASSQGLNTGELFF.

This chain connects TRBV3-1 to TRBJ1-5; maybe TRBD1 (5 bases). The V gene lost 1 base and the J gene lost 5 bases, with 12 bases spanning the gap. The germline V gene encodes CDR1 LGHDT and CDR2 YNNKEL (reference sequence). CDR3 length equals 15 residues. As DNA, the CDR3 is TGTGCCAGCAGCCAAGGGGGCCTCACCTATCAGCCCCAGCATTTT. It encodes CASSQGGLTYQPQHF.

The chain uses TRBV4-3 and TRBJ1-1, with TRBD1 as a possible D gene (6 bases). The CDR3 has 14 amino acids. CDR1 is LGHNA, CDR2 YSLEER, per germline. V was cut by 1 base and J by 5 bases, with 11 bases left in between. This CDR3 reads CASSQAGARTEAFF. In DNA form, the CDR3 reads TGCGCCAGCAGCCAAGCAGGGGCCCGGACTGAAGCTTTCTTT.

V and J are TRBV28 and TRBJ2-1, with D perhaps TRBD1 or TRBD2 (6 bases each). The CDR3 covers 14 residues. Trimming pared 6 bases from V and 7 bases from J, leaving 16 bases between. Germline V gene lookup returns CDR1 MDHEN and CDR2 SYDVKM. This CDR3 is CASSPRGLWNEQFF. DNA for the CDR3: TGTGCCAGCAGCCCCCGGGGGCTATGGAATGAGCAGTTCTTC.

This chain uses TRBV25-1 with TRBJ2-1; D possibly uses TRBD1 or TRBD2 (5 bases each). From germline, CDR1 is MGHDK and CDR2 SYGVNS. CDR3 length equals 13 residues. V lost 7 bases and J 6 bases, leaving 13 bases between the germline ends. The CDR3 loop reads CASMPPGPNEQFF. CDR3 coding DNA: TGTGCCAGCATGCCCCCGGGACCCAATGAGCAGTTCTTC.

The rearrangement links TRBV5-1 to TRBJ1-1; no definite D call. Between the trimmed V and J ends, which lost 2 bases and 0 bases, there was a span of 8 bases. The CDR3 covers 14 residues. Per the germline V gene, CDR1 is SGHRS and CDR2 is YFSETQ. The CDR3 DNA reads TGCGCCAGCAGCTTACGCCGGATGAACACTGAAGCTTTCTTT. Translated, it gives CASSLRRMNTEAFF.

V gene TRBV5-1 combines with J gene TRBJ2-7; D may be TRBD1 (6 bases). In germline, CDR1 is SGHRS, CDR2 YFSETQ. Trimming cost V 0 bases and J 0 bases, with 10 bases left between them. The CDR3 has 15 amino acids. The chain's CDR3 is CASSLVQGSSYEQYF. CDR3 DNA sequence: TGCGCCAGCAGCTTGGTGCAGGGGTCCTCCTACGAGCAGTACTTC.

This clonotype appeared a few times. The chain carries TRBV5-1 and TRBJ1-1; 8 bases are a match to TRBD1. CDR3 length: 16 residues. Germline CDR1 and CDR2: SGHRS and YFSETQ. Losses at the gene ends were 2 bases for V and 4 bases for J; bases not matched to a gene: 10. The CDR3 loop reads CASSFRQGARGTEAFF. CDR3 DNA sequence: TGCGCCAGCAGCTTCCGCCAGGGGGCGCGGGGCACTGAAGCTTTCTTT.

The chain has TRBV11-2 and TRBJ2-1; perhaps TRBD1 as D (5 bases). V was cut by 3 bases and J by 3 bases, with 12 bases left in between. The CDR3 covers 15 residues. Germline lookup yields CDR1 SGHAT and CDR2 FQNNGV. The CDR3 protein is CASSLRQGVYNEQFF. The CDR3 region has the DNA TGTGCCAGCAGCTTGAGGCAGGGCGTCTACAATGAGCAGTTCTTC. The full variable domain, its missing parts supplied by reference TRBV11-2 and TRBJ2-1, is EAGVAQSPRYKIIEKRQSVAFWCNPISGHATLYWYQQILGQGPKLLIQFQNNGVVDDSQLPKDRFSAERLKGVDSTLKIQPAKLEDSAVYLCASSLRQGVYNEQFFGPGTRLTVL.

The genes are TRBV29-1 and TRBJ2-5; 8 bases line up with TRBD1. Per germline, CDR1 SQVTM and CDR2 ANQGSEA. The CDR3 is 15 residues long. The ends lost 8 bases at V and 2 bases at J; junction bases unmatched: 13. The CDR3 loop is CSSKLGQGRQETQYF. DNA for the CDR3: TGCAGCTCTAAACTTGGACAGGGTCGGCAAGAGACCCAGTACTTC.

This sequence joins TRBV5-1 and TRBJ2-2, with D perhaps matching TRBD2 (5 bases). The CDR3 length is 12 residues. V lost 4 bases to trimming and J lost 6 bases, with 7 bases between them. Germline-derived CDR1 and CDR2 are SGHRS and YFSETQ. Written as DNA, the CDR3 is TGCGCCAGCAGCCCGGACTCCGGGGAGCTGTTTTTT. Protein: CASSPDSGELFF.

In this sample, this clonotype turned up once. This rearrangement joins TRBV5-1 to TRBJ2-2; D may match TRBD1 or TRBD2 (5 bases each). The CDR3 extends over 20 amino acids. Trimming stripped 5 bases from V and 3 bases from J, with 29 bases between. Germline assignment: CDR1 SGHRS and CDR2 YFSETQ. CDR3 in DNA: TGCGCCAGCAGTTTCACACCGGGACGGCCCATCCAAATCGACACCGGGGAGCTGTTTTTT. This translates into CASSFTPGRPIQIDTGELFF. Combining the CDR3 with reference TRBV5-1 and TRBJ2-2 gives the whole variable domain KAGVTQTPRYLIKTRGQQVTLSCSPISGHRSVSWYQQTPGQGLQFLFEYFSETQRNKGNFPGRFSGRQFSNSRSEMNVSTLELGDSALYLCASSFTPGRPIQIDTGELFFGEGSRLTVL.

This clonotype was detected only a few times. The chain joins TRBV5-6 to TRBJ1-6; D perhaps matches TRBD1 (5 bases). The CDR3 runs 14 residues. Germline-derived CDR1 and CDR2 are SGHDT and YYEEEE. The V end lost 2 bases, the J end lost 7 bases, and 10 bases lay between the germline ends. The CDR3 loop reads CASSFRTSNSPLHF. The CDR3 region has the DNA TGTGCCAGCAGCTTTAGGACATCCAATTCACCCCTCCACTTT.

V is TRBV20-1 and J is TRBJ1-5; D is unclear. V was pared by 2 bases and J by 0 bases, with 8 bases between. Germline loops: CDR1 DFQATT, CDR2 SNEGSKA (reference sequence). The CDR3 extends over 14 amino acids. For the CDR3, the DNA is TGCAGTGCTAGAAAAGGATCTAGCAATCAGCCCCAGCATTTT. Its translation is CSARKGSSNQPQHF.

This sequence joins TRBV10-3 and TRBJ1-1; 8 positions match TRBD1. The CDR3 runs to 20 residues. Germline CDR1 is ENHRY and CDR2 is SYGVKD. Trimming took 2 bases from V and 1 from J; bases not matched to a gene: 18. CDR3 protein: CAISEEQGVERAIKNTEAFF. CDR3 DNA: TGTGCCATCAGTGAGGAACAGGGGGTTGAGCGCGCTATAAAGAACACTGAAGCTTTCTTT.